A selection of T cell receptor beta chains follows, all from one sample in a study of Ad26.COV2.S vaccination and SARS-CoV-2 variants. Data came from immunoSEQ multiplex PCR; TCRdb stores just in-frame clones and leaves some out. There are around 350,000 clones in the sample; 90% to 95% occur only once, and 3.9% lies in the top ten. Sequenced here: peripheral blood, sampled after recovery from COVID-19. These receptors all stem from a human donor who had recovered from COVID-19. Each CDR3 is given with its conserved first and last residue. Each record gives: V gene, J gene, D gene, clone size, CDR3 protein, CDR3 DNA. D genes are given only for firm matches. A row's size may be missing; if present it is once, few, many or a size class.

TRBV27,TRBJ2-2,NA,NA,CASSLSGTVTGELFF,TGTGCCAGCAGTTTATCGGGGACTGTAACCGGGGAGCTGTTTTTT
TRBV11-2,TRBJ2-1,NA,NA,CASSFYNEQFF,TGTGCCAGCAGCTTTTACAATGAGCAGTTCTTC
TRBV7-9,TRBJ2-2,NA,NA,CASSSGRLEGTGELFF,TGTGCCAGCAGCTCTGGGCGGCTAGAGGGGACCGGGGAGCTGTTTTTT
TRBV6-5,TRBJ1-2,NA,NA,CASSYSRGTLGYTF,TGTGCCAGCAGTTACTCAAGGGGAACTCTCGGCTACACCTTC
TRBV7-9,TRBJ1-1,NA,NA,CASSIRGGRTEAFF,TGTGCCAGCAGCATTCGCGGGGGGCGCACTGAAGCTTTCTTT
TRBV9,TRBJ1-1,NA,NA,CASSGGGVNTEAFF,TGTGCCAGCAGCGGGGGTGGGGTGAACACTGAAGCTTTCTTT
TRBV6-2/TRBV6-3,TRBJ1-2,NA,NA,CASGLGAGRHGYGYTF,TGTGCCAGCGGCCTGGGGGCTGGGAGACACGGCTATGGCTACACCTTC
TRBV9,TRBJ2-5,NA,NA,CASSVGGAQETQYF,TGTGCCAGCAGCGTAGGCGGGGCTCAAGAGACCCAGTACTTC
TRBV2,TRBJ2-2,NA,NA,CASSVTATGELFF,TGTGCCAGCAGTGTGACGGCTACCGGGGAGCTGTTTTTT
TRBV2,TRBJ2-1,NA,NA,CASSEARRWYNEQFF,TGTGCCAGCAGTGAAGCGCGAAGGTGGTACAATGAGCAGTTCTTC
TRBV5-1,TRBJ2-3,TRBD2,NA,CASSPIAGGLGDTQYF,TGCGCCAGCAGCCCCATTGCGGGGGGCTTGGGAGATACGCAGTATTTT
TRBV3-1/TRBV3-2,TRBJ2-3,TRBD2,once,CASSQNPLAGGADTQYF,TGTGCCAGCAGCCAAAACCCCCTAGCGGGGGGGGCAGATACGCAGTATTTT
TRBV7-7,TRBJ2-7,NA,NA,CASSLSVSYEQYF,TGTGCCAGCAGCTTAAGTGTCAGCTACGAGCAGTACTTC
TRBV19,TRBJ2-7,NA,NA,CASGSDYEQYF,TGTGCCAGTGGTTCCGATTACGAGCAGTACTTC
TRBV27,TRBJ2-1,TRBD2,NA,CASSSGLAGGSSYNEQFF,TGTGCCAGCAGCTCGGGACTAGCGGGGGGTAGCTCCTACAATGAGCAGTTCTTC
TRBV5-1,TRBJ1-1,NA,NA,CASSVRASGNTEAFF,TGCGCCAGCAGCGTGCGGGCTTCGGGGAACACTGAAGCTTTCTTT
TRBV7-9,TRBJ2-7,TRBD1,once,CASSSHRDRGPSYEQYF,TGTGCCAGCAGCTCCCACCGGGACAGGGGCCCCTCCTACGAGCAGTACTTC
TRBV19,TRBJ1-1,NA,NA,CASTGILAEAFF,TGTGCCAGTACCGGGATTTTGGCTGAAGCTTTCTTT
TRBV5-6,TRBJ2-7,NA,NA,CASLGATGEYEQYF,TGTGCCAGTTTGGGGGCAACAGGAGAATACGAGCAGTACTTC
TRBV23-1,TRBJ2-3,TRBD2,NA,CASSRSGGSPDTQYF,TGCGCCAGCAGTCGGAGCGGGGGATCACCAGATACGCAGTATTTT
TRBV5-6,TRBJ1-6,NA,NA,CASSEGHFNSPLHF,TGTGCCAGCAGCGAAGGACACTTCAATTCACCCCTCCACTTT
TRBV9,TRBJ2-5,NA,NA,CASSDKVEETQYF,TGTGCCAGCAGCGACAAGGTAGAGGAGACCCAGTACTTC
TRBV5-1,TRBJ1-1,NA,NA,CASSSYGGMNTEAFF,TGCGCCAGCAGCAGTTATGGGGGCATGAACACTGAAGCTTTCTTT
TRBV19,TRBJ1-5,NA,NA,CASSPTTAGSNQPQHF,TGTGCCAGTAGCCCAACCACCGCCGGTAGCAATCAGCCCCAGCATTTT
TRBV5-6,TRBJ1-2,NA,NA,CASSLDPTNYGYTF,TGTGCCAGCAGCTTGGACCCGACCAACTATGGCTACACCTTC
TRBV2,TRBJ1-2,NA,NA,CASSADGDYGYTF,TGTGCCAGCAGTGCGGACGGGGACTATGGCTACACCTTC
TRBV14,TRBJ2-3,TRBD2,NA,CASSPLSGGSTDTQYF,TGTGCCAGCAGCCCTCTTAGCGGGGGTAGCACAGATACGCAGTATTTT
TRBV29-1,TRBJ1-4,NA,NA,CSVGDLREKLFF,TGCAGCGTGGGGGACTTAAGGGAAAAACTGTTTTTT
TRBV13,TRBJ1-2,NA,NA,CASSSREVWAAGYTF,TGTGCCAGCAGCTCCCGAGAGGTTTGGGCTGCTGGCTACACCTTC